What follows are 14 T cell receptor beta chains derived from one specimen sequenced in a study of cytomegalovirus exposure and HLA in healthy donors (dated by TCRdb to about 2017). Preparation of the library involved the immunoSEQ multiplex PCR assay. For the multiplex PCR, a mixture combining 60 forward primers for TCR Vbeta segments and 13 reverse primers for TCR Jbeta segments was used. The table comes from immuneACCESS by way of TCRdb, which keeps in-frame sequences with V and J called. Part of the clones is missing from these tables; in studies checked, under half for an unresolved V gene and the rest for unknown reasons. Present in this sample are some 140,000 clones, about 80% of which were seen just once. Of the sample, 2% to 2.5% falls within the top ten clones. The sequenced material came from PBMCs. The receptors shown here come from a man between 25 and 39 years old in good health and CMV-seronegative.

The chain couples TRBV19 to TRBJ1-6; a possible D gene is TRBD1 (5 bases). Germline CDR1 and CDR2: LNHDA and SQIVND (reference sequence). Trimming pared 5 bases from V and 8 bases from J, leaving 19 bases between. This CDR3 has 16 residues. CDR3 sequence (DNA): TGTGCCAGTAGTTCCCGACAGCCTACCCTGGATTCACCCCTCCACTTT. Its protein is CASSSRQPTLDSPLHF.

This chain connects TRBV30 to TRBJ2-1; 9 bases are shared with TRBD1. The CDR3 length is 14 residues. CDR1 GTSNPN and CDR2 SVGIG come from the germline V gene (reference sequence). With V trimmed by 3 bases and J by 5 bases, 5 bases remained unmatched. The CDR3 here is CAWSPGQGHNEQFF. Here the CDR3 DNA reads TGTGCCTGGAGCCCGGGACAGGGCCACAATGAGCAGTTCTTC.

The chain couples TRBV2 to TRBJ2-1; a weak D match, TRBD1 (6 bases). This CDR3 region has 15 residues. V dropped 1 base and J dropped 1 base, with 8 bases sitting between them. CDR1 SNHLY and CDR2 FYNNEI come from the germline V gene. The CDR3 DNA sequence: TGTGCCAGCAGTGAAGGGACAGCGTCCTACAATGAGCAGTTCTTC. This gives the protein CASSEGTASYNEQFF.

V is TRBV5-4 and J is TRBJ2-5; 10 bases agree with TRBD2. The last part of the DNA fits TRBJ2-7 better; the J call may be wrong. The CDR3 is made up of 15 amino acids. Germline values: CDR1 SGHNT, CDR2 YYREEE (reference sequence). CDR3 region: CASSTSSGSIHEQYF. As DNA, the CDR3 is TGTGCCAGCAGCACCTCTAGCGGGAGTATCCACGAGCAGTACTTC.

CDR3 sequence (DNA): TGTGCCAGCAGTCCCCGGTGGGGAGGGTCCGGGGAGCTGTTTTTT. It translates to CASSPRWGGSGELFF. The gene calls are TRBV27 and TRBJ2-2, with 7 bases fitting TRBD2. The germline CDR1 and CDR2 sequences are MNHEY and SMNVEV (reference sequence). V gave up 5 bases and J gave up 6 bases; unmatched junction bases: 9. This CDR3 comprises 15 residues.

This chain joins TRBV7-2 and TRBJ2-5; 10 bases align to TRBD2. The CDR3 has 15 residues. In germline, CDR1 is SGHTA, CDR2 FQGNSA. The V gene end was trimmed by 2 bases and the J gene end by 4 bases; junction bases not matched to a gene: 4. The CDR3 DNA reads as TGTGCCAGCAGCTTACTAGCGGGGGTCCTAGAGACCCAGTACTTC. It specifies CASSLLAGVLETQYF.

The chain has TRBV4-3 and TRBJ1-2; 8 bases agree with TRBD1. V lost 0 bases to trimming and J lost 7 bases; unmatched junction nucleotides: 10. The germline gives CDR1 LGHNA, CDR2 YSLEER. The CDR3 runs to 16 residues. The chain's CDR3 is CASSQDQAGGWGGYTF. The DNA for the CDR3 is TGCGCCAGCAGCCAAGATCAAGCAGGGGGCTGGGGTGGCTACACCTTC.

The chain recombines TRBV28 with TRBJ2-5; unclear D gene. TRBJ2-7 explains the end of the DNA better; the J call may be wrong. The CDR3 length is 10 residues. The germline gives CDR1 MDHEN, CDR2 SYDVKM. In DNA form, the CDR3 reads TGTGCCAGCAGTTTGTACGAGCAGTACTTC. As protein: CASSLYEQYF.

The CDR3 loop is CASSYQGTTGNTIYF. The DNA of the CDR3 is TGTGCCAGCAGTTATCAGGGCACCACTGGAAACACCATATATTTT. The J gene is TRBJ1-3, the V gene TRBV6-5, with a possible D match to TRBD1 (5 bases). Germline V gene lookup returns CDR1 MNHEY and CDR2 SVGAGI. V was trimmed by 3 bases and J by 2 bases, leaving 11 bases between them. This CDR3 region has 15 residues.

The chain employs TRBV7-9 and TRBJ1-1; D gene ambiguous. Trimming cost V 2 bases and J 2 bases, with 6 bases left between them. The CDR3 sequence is 13 residues long. Germline V lookup: CDR1 SEHNR, CDR2 FQNEAQ (reference sequence). Here the CDR3 DNA reads TGTGCCAGCAGCTTAACAGCTAACACTGAAGCTTTCTTT. Translated: CASSLTANTEAFF.

A few counts support this clone. J is TRBJ1-3 and V is TRBV5-1; D ambiguous. Germline values: CDR1 SGHRS, CDR2 YFSETQ. V was trimmed by 0 bases and J by 0 bases, leaving 7 bases between them. The CDR3 sequence is 15 residues long. This CDR3 reads CASSLDPSSGNTIYF. DNA for the CDR3: TGCGCCAGCAGCTTGGATCCCTCCTCTGGAAACACCATATATTTT.

This clone was seen just once. The genes are TRBV9 and TRBJ1-1, with D possibly being TRBD1 (5 bases). Trimming removed 2 bases at V and 6 bases at J, with 14 bases between. Germline CDR1 SGDLS, CDR2 YYNGEE. The CDR3 length is 14 residues. CDR3 amino acids: CASSVGRADAEAFF. DNA of the CDR3: TGTGCCAGCAGCGTGGGCAGGGCTGACGCTGAAGCTTTCTTT.

V usage is TRBV7-6 and J usage is TRBJ2-3, with TRBD2 matching 15 bases. CDR3 length: 17 residues. The V gene end was trimmed by 6 bases and the J gene end by 5 bases; junction bases not matched to a gene: 9. Germline V gives CDR1 SGHVS, CDR2 FNYEAQ. The CDR3 reads CASSRRTSGRAEDTQYF. In nucleotides, the CDR3 is TGTGCCAGCAGTCGTAGGACTAGCGGGAGGGCCGAAGATACGCAGTATTTT.

The chain combines TRBV6-6 with TRBJ1-2, with 8 bases matching TRBD1. The CDR3 runs to 14 residues. The V gene's germline CDR1 is MNHNY and CDR2 SVGAGI (reference sequence). The trim removed 6 bases at V and 7 bases at J, leaving 10 bases unmatched. CDR3 DNA: TGTGCCAGCAGGACACCGACAGGGGAGTTTGGCTACACCTTC. It encodes CASRTPTGEFGYTF.